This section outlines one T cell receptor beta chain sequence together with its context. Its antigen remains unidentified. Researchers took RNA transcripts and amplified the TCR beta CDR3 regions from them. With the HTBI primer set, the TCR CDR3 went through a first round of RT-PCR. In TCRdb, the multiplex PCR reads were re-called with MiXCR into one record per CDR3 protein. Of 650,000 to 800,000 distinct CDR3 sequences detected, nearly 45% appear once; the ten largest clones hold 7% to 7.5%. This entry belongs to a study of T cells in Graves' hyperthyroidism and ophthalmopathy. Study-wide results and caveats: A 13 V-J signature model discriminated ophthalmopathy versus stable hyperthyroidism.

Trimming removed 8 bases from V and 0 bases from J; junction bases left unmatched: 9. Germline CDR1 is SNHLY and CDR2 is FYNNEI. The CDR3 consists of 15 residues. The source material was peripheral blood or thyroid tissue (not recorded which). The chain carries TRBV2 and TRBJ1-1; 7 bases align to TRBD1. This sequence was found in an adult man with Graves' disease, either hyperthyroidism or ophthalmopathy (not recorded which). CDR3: CASGGQAVMNTEAFF. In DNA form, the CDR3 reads TGTGCCAGCGGAGGACAGGCGGTAATGAACACTGAAGCTTTCTTT.